The sequence of this T cell receptor beta chain was determined in a study of T-cell reconstitution after alpha-beta-depleted transplantation in children. This clonotype was recorded many times. V dropped 3 bases and J dropped 6 bases, with 21 bases sitting between them. The CDR3 is 15 residues long. Germline values: CDR1 DFQATT, CDR2 SNEGSKA (reference sequence). Unique molecular identifiers were used in preparing the TCRbeta library. MiXCR, applied by TCRdb to the PCR reads, yields one record per CDR3 protein. The sample includes hundreds of thousands of distinct CDR3 sequences, 16% of them seen just once.

The specimen was PBMCs from the stem cell graft donor, collected from the stem cell graft. The sequence came from a human donor who donated a stem cell graft to a child with acute myeloid leukemia. The chain couples TRBV20-1 to TRBJ2-7; possible D gene TRBD1, 6 bases. In nucleotides, the CDR3 is TGCAGTGCTAGGATCTATCCCGGGACAATTTTCGAGCAGTACGTC. As protein: CSARIYPGTIFEQYV.